This T cell receptor (beta chain) was recorded in a study of tumor and adjacent non-tumor tissue in lung cancer. Study-level results: Shorter survival was associated with higher TCR diversity in tumors. Compared with tumor, normal lung showed significantly lower TCR diversity. In normal lung, the top 100 clones were significantly more dominant than in tumor.

Three rounds of nested PCR, following a modified ARM-PCR protocol, produced the TCRbeta library. TCRdb analysed the multiplex PCR reads with MiXCR anew, one entry per CDR3 protein. Seen here are about 67,000 distinct CDR3 sequences, more than 75% observed once, and the top ten hold more than 40%. A word on this clonotype: Antigen specificity is unknown.

The template was RNA from unsorted bulk tissue. This non-tumor lung sample came from over 3 cm beyond the tumor edge. Newly diagnosed lung cancer patients had thoracic surgery in China, August–late 2014, without prior chemotherapy. Trimming stripped 5 bases from V and 4 bases from J, with 12 bases between. The CDR3 contains 13 residues. Sequencing input: distant non-tumor lung tissue. This TCR was sampled from a man aged 55 to 70 with non-small cell lung cancer. The genes are TRBV12-3 or TRBV12-4 and TRBJ2-7; D uncertain. In DNA form, the CDR3 reads TGTGCCAGCAGTGACGATTATGTATACGAGCAGTACTTC. Translated: CASSDDYVYEQYF.